The following is a TCR beta chain sequence with its context. This clone has only a few counts. The antigen this receptor binds is unknown. No quality values exist for individual bases; no much larger clone is one base distant. The source of the sample is a study of beta chain features in type 1 diabetes (dated by TCRdb to between 2018 and 2020). For the study in its entirety: Patients and healthy donors did not differ in mean age, gender distribution, total cell number or subset yield. Whereas all 30 or so donors provided naive and central memory subsets, regulatory and stem cell-like memory subsets were isolated from just 8 patients and roughly eight healthy donors. A total of approximately 99,000,000 sorted cells were examined across all samples, and RNA yield correlated strongly with the number of cells per subset. In the study, recently diagnosed type 1 diabetes patients and matched healthy donors were compared on the TCRB repertoires of their sorted circulating CD4+ T cell subsets.

V and J are truncated by 5 bases and 4 bases respectively, leaving an intervening sequence of 14 bases. The CDR3 runs 14 amino acids, cysteine and phenylalanine included. Only CDR3 DNA remains: 42 bases, in frame from the first base. CDR1 and CDR2 (MNHEY, SVGAGI) derive from the germline V gene. A single peripheral blood draw of approximately 100 mL on average was collected from each donor into heparinised tubes. Naive, central memory, regulatory and stem cell-like memory CD4+ T cells were sorted on a BD FACSAria II using a panel including CD45RO, CCR7, CD25, CD127, CD95 and CD27. Purity was above 98% for every sorted population. Right away, PBMCs were isolated by Lymphoprep density gradient centrifugation and were stained directly, with no culture step. So that batch effects would be minimized, each experiment stained and sorted samples in pairs, pairing one healthy donor with one patient. Study-wide findings and limitations: Because cDNA was sequenced instead of genomic DNA, activated cells with high expression could be over-represented, although the groups did not differ in activation or CD3 levels. A moderate but significant shortening of TCRB CDR3 length was observed in type 1 diabetes patients in all four CD4+ subsets. Because small numbers of individuals were included in the HLA sub-analyses, any influence of HLA type on TCRB rearrangement was left unresolved. Naive, central memory and regulatory TCRB repertoires appeared to be more similar among patients than among healthy donors. Shorter templates might be favored by PCR, yet because patient and control samples were amplified and corrected together, any such skew would affect both groups equally. At VDJ recombination sites, patients with type 1 diabetes made fewer insertions and deleted more nucleotides, a pattern implying thymic rearrangement abnormalities.

All of the isolated RNA was reverse transcribed with the High Capacity cDNA Reverse Transcription Kit, so expressed TCRB transcripts were sequenced. Naive, central memory and regulatory T cell samples underwent deep immunoSEQ sequencing, averaging roughly 3.3 million total reads per sample. Sorted cells were lysed in RLT buffer and RNA was extracted with DNase-treated RNeasy Micro or Mini kits, depending on cell number. Each cell subset was processed separately to prevent cross-contamination, with patient and healthy donor samples processed together. The immunoSEQ multiplex PCR was used to amplify TCRB sequences from cDNA, generating 87-bp fragments that spanned the CDR3 region. Amplicons were sequenced on the Illumina HiSeq platform. The paper's processing steps were these. Synthetic template baselines were used to correct PCR bias computationally, reads within Hamming distance 2 were collapsed together, and singletons that could not be merged were discarded. Reads were aligned against IMGT to assign V, D and J genes, CDR3 length and insertions or deletions at six rearrangement sites. Within each subset, clonotype counts were normalized to sorted cell number, and only after that were true diversity and Gini coefficients computed with the tcR R package. The overlap coefficient, calculated on TCRB nucleotide sequences, was used to quantify repertoire sharing. Out-of-frame TCRB sequences from naive cells were analyzed to stand in for the pre-selection repertoire. TCRdb limited this immuneACCESS table to in-frame rearrangements with V and J called. A share of clones is missing; checked studies link under half to unresolved V genes, and the rest is unexplained. V, J and clone size reflect that table, while D and trimming were determined from the DNA. The sample table shows around 300,000 clones, and 15% are seen once. Around 0.015% of the sample goes to the ten largest clones.

This TCR came from a man younger than 35 with type 1 diabetes. Sequenced sample: naive CD4+ T cells from blood. Explained via the paper, the cell subset or site label denotes: true naive CD4+ T cells. The V and J genes are TRBV6-5 and TRBJ1-2; the D gene is perhaps TRBD1, on 5 matching bases. The CDR3 reads CASSVRAGGYGYTF. The DNA sequence is given as TGTGCCAGCAGTGTTCGGGCCGGGGGCTATGGCTACACCTTC.